This is a list of T cell receptor beta chains from one sample in a study of Graves' ophthalmopathy and Graves' hyperthyroidism. MiXCR was run by TCRdb on the multiplex PCR reads, yielding one entry per CDR3 protein. Among almost 40,000 distinct CDR3 sequences, approximately 50% were seen once, and the ten largest hold about 26%. Source material: peripheral blood. The receptors come from an adult woman with stable Graves' hyperthyroidism. Both conserved end residues are part of each CDR3. The D gene is left open where the match is weak. Rows may omit the clone size; those that give it use once, few, many or a size class.

CDR3: CSVKTSGRAGTQYF
DNA: TGCAGTGTTAAGACTAGCGGGAGGGCAGGGACCCAGTACTTC
J: TRBJ2-5
V: TRBV20-1
size: -
D: TRBD2

CDR3: CATQGQGNQPQHF
DNA: TGTGCCACCCAGGGACAGGGGAATCAGCCCCAGCATTTT
J: TRBJ1-5
V: TRBV6-1
size: -
D: TRBD1

CDR3: CASSPGTGDQPQHF
DNA: TGTGCCAGCAGTCCCGGGACAGGGGATCAGCCCCAGCATTTT
J: TRBJ1-5
V: TRBV7-9
size: -
D: TRBD1

CDR3: CASSPPEMGDTQYF
DNA: TGTGCCAGCAGTCCGCCGGAAATGGGAGATACGCAGTATTTT
J: TRBJ2-3
V: TRBV25-1
size: many
D: -

CDR3: CASSFGPYEQYF
DNA: TGTGCCAGCAGCTTCGGACCCTACGAGCAGTACTTC
J: TRBJ2-7
V: TRBV3-1
size: many
D: -

CDR3: CASSLADLTGGDGYTF
DNA: TGTGCCAGCAGCTTAGCCGACCTTACAGGGGGCGATGGCTACACCTTC
J: TRBJ1-2
V: TRBV11-2
size: many
D: TRBD1

CDR3: CASSLGGQETYEQYF
DNA: TGTGCCAGCAGCTTAGGGGGACAGGAAACCTACGAGCAGTACTTC
J: TRBJ2-7
V: TRBV7-2
size: -
D: TRBD1

CDR3: CASSDKTGGGQPQHF
DNA: TGTGCCAGCAGCGACAAGACAGGGGGCGGGCAGCCCCAGCATTTT
J: TRBJ1-5
V: TRBV7-3
size: many
D: TRBD1

CDR3: CASRTGVPNYGYTF
DNA: TGTGCCAGCAGAACAGGGGTCCCTAACTATGGCTACACCTTC
J: TRBJ1-2
V: TRBV25-1
size: once
D: TRBD1

CDR3: CASSYRAGGNTGELFF
DNA: TGTGCCAGCAGTTACCGAGCGGGAGGGAACACCGGGGAGCTGTTTTTT
J: TRBJ2-2
V: TRBV6-5
size: many
D: TRBD2

CDR3: CASSTDRNTEAFF
DNA: TGTGCCAGCTCAACAGACAGGAACACTGAAGCTTTCTTT
J: TRBJ1-1
V: TRBV18
size: many
D: -

CDR3: CSLQHLNTGELFF
DNA: TGCAGCCTTCAACACCTGAACACCGGGGAGCTGTTTTTC
J: TRBJ2-2
V: TRBV29-1
size: -
D: -

CDR3: CASSAPGQARHAFF
DNA: TGTGCCAGTAGTGCACCGGGACAGGCTCGTCATGCTTTCTTT
J: TRBJ1-1
V: TRBV19
size: many
D: TRBD1

CDR3: CSAEGQNNSPLHF
DNA: TGCAGTGCCGAGGGACAGAATAATTCACCCCTCCACTTT
J: TRBJ1-6
V: TRBV29-1
size: -
D: TRBD1

CDR3: CASSHATGTSGSYEQYF
DNA: TGTGCCAGCAGCCATGCTACCGGGACTAGCGGATCCTACGAGCAGTACTTC
J: TRBJ2-7
V: TRBV4-2
size: many
D: TRBD2

CDR3: CASRLDGEQYF
DNA: TGTGCCAGCCGACTAGATGGAGAGCAGTACTTC
J: TRBJ2-7
V: TRBV28
size: many
D: -

CDR3: CASSYAGGGTEAFF
DNA: TGTGCCAGCAGCTACGCAGGGGGGGGCACTGAAGCTTTCTTT
J: TRBJ1-1
V: TRBV7-3
size: once
D: TRBD1

CDR3: CASSGTGSSYEQYF
DNA: TGTGCCAGCAGTGGGACAGGGAGCTCCTACGAGCAGTACTTC
J: TRBJ2-7
V: TRBV7-9
size: many
D: TRBD1

CDR3: CASSWDRARDEQYF
DNA: TGCGCCAGCAGCTGGGACAGGGCCAGGGACGAGCAGTACTTC
J: TRBJ2-7
V: TRBV5-1
size: -
D: TRBD1

CDR3: CSVPRSAYQETQYF
DNA: TGCAGCGTTCCACGGTCAGCGTACCAAGAGACCCAGTACTTC
J: TRBJ2-5
V: TRBV29-1
size: many
D: -

CDR3: CASSPLPSFYNQPQHF
DNA: TGCGCCAGCAGTCCCCTCCCATCCTTTTACAATCAGCCCCAGCATTTT
J: TRBJ1-5
V: TRBV12-3/TRBV12-4
size: -
D: -

CDR3: CASSEAPPLSTQYF
DNA: TGTGCCAGCAGTGAGGCCCCCCCGCTCTCGACCCAGTACTTC
J: TRBJ2-5
V: TRBV2
size: many
D: -

CDR3: CASSFTSGRPQETQYF
DNA: TGTGCCAGCAGCTTCACTAGCGGGAGACCCCAAGAGACCCAGTACTTC
J: TRBJ2-5
V: TRBV7-2
size: few
D: TRBD2

CDR3: CASSQDQGTGYYGYTF
DNA: TGCGCCAGCAGCCAAGATCAGGGGACAGGGTACTACGGCTACACCTTC
J: TRBJ1-2
V: TRBV7-3
size: -
D: TRBD1

CDR3: CASSPGAIGELFF
DNA: TGTGCCAGCAGCCCGGGGGCCATCGGGGAGCTGTTTTTT
J: TRBJ2-2
V: TRBV5-1
size: -
D: -

CDR3: CASSLGFRTGGYEQYF
DNA: TGTGCCAGCAGCTTAGGGTTTAGGACAGGGGGCTACGAGCAGTACTTC
J: TRBJ2-7
V: TRBV13
size: many
D: TRBD1

CDR3: CASSSGQGAAYEQYF
DNA: TGTGCCAGCAGCTCGGGACAGGGGGCAGCCTACGAGCAGTACTTC
J: TRBJ2-7
V: TRBV11-2
size: -
D: TRBD1